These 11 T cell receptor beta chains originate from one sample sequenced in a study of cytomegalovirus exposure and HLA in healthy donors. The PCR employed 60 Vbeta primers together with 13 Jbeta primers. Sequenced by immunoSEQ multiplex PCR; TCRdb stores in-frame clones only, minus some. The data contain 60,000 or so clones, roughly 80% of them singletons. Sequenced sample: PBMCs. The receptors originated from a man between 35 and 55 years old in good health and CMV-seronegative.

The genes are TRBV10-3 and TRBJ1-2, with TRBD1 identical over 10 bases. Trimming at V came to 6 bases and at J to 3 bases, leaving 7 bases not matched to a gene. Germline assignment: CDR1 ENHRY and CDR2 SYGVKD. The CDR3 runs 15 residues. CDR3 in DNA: TGTGCCATCAGGCCGACGACAGGGGGCGACTATGGCTACACCTTC. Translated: CAIRPTTGGDYGYTF.

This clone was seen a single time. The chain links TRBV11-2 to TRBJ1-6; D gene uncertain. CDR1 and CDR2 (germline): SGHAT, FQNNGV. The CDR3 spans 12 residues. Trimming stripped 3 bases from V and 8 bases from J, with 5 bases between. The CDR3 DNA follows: TGTGCCAGCAGCTTCCCCGATTCACCCCTCCACTTT. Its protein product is CASSFPDSPLHF.

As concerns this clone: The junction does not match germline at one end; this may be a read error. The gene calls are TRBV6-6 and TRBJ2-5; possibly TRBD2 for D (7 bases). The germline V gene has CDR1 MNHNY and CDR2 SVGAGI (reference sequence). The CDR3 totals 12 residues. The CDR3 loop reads CASSRGGPAGDF. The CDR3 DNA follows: TGTGCCAGCAGTAGGGGGGGGCCTGCCGGCGACTTC.

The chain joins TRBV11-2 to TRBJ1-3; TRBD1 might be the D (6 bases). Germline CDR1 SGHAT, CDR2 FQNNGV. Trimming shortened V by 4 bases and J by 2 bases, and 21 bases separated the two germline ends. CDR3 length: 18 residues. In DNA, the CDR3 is TGTGCCAGCAGCTCTCATCTCCTACAGACAGGTGCTGGAAACACCATATATTTT. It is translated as CASSSHLLQTGAGNTIYF.

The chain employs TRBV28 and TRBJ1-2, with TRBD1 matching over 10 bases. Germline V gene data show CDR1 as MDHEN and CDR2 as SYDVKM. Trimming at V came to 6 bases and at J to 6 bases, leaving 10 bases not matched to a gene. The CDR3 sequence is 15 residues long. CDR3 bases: TGTGCCAGCAGGGGGGGACAGGGGTTAATCCATGGCTACACCTTC. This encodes CASRGGQGLIHGYTF.

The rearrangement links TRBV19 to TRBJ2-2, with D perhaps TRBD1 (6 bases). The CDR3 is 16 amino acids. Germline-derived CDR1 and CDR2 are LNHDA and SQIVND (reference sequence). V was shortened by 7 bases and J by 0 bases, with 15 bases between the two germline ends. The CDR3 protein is CASTQQGITNTGELFF. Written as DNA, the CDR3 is TGTGCCAGTACCCAACAGGGTATAACGAACACCGGGGAGCTGTTTTTT.

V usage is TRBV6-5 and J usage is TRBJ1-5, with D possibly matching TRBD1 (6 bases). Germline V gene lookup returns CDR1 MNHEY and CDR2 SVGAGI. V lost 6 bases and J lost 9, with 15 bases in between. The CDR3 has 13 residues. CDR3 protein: CASSRDKRRPQHF. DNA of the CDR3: TGTGCCAGCAGCCGGGACAAAAGGAGGCCCCAGCATTTT.

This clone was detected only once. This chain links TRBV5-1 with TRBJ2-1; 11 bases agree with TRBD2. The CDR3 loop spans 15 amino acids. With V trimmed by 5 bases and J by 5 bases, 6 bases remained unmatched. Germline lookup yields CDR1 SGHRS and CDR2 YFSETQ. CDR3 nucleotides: TGCGCCAGCAGTCGACATAGCGGGGGGGACAATGAGCAGTTCTTC. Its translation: CASSRHSGGDNEQFF.

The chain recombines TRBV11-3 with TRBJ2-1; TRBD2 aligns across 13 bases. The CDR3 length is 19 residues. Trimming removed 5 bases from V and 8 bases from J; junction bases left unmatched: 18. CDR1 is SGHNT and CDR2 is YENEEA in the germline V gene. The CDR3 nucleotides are TGTGCCAGCAGCCCCTCCCTACTAGCGGGGGGGCATGATGTCTATGAGCAGTTCTTC. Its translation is CASSPSLLAGGHDVYEQFF.

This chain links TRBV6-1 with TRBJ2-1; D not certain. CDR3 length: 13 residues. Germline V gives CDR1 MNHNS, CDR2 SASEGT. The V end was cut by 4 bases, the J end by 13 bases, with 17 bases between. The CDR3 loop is CASSVDSTSSQFF. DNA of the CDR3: TGTGCCAGCAGTGTCGACTCCACAAGTTCCCAGTTCTTC.

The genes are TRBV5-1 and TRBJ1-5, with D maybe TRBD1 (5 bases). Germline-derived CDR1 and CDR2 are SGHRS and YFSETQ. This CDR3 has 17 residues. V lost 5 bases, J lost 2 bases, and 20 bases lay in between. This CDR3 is CASRQKSGREGNQPQHF. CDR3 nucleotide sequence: TGCGCCAGCAGACAAAAATCAGGCAGGGAGGGCAATCAGCCCCAGCATTTT.